Shown below are 25 T cell receptor beta chains from a single sample sequenced in a study of yellow fever vaccine responses in identical twins (dated by TCRdb to 2016 to 2019). Library prep was done by RT-PCR. The sample was run on an Illumina HiSeq 2500. TCRdb reprocessed the public reads (quality trimming at Q25 with fastp, clone calling with MiXCR) and kept in-frame beta chains. Records with the same CDR3 protein are collapsed into one entry carrying the most frequent genes and DNA. In this sample the table shows roughly 18,000 distinct CDR3 sequences, less than 70% of which occur a single time. Approximately 7.7% of the sample belongs to the ten largest clones. The source was T cells from blood (PBMCs), unsorted or a sorted subset (not recorded which), collected before or after yellow fever vaccination (not recorded which). These receptors were taken from a woman under 30 who received the yellow fever vaccine. Donor details come from another sample of the same person, matched by shared clones.

This clonotype appeared a few times. This chain links TRBV9 with TRBJ2-2; weak D call: TRBD2 (6 bases). Germline V lookup: CDR1 SGDLS, CDR2 YYNGEE. The germline V and J ends were trimmed by 3 bases and 3 bases, with 12 bases remaining between them. The CDR3 spans 15 residues. The CDR3 here is CASSDGTPYTGELFF. Written as DNA, the CDR3 is TGTGCCAGCAGCGACGGGACTCCCTACACCGGGGAGCTGTTTTTT.

The chain recombines TRBV29-1 with TRBJ1-1; 7 bases are shared with TRBD1. The ends lost 4 bases at V and 5 bases at J; junction bases unmatched: 10. The CDR3 covers 14 residues. CDR1 SQVTM and CDR2 ANQGSEA come from the germline V gene. The CDR3 region is CSVAWDRLSTEAFF. CDR3 DNA sequence: TGCAGCGTTGCGTGGGACAGATTATCAACTGAAGCTTTCTTT.

The J gene is TRBJ1-5, the V gene TRBV27; tentative D call: TRBD1 (6 bases). Germline loops: CDR1 MNHEY, CDR2 SMNVEV (reference sequence). V was shortened by 6 bases and J by 6 bases, with 12 bases between the two germline ends. This CDR3 has 13 residues. The chain's CDR3 is CASRLTGGQPQHF. The CDR3 coding sequence is TGTGCCAGCAGATTGACAGGAGGTCAGCCCCAGCATTTT.

The chain links TRBV9 to TRBJ2-5, with TRBD1 matching 9 bases. Trimming cost V 3 bases and J 5 bases; bases outside gene matches: 2. This CDR3 has 13 amino acids. Germline V CDR1 and CDR2: SGDLS, YYNGEE. The CDR3 DNA reads as TGTGCCAGCAGCGGGACAGGGGTCGAGACCCAGTACTTC. Amino acid sequence: CASSGTGVETQYF.

The chain couples TRBV28 to TRBJ2-1, with TRBD1 identical over 9 bases. The germline CDR1 and CDR2 sequences are MDHEN and SYDVKM. The CDR3 loop spans 16 amino acids. J was trimmed by 0 bases and V by 6 bases; bases with no gene match: 6. This CDR3 is CASRAPTGGSYNEQFF. Here the CDR3 DNA reads TGTGCCAGCAGGGCACCGACAGGGGGCTCCTACAATGAGCAGTTCTTC.

There are a few counts of this clonotype. V usage is TRBV4-2 and J usage is TRBJ2-4; 9 positions match TRBD2. V shed 4 bases, J shed 8 bases, and the junction held 9 bases outside the gene matches. The CDR3 runs to 15 residues. CDR1 is LGHNA, CDR2 YNFKEQ, per germline. CDR3 bases: TGTGCCAGCAGCCCCGAAGCGGGAGGTGGGGACATTCAGTACTTC. Its translation: CASSPEAGGGDIQYF.

The rearrangement joins TRBV7-2 to TRBJ2-4, with TRBD2 as a possible D gene (6 bases). The germline CDR1 and CDR2 sequences are SGHTA and FQGNSA. The V and J ends lost 4 bases and 7 bases respectively, with 17 bases between them. The CDR3 contains 15 residues. Here the CDR3 reads CASSWDSGGGNIQYF. CDR3 in DNA: TGTGCCAGCAGCTGGGACTCCGGAGGTGGGAACATTCAGTACTTC.

This clonotype was seen a few times. The chain is built from TRBV11-2 and TRBJ1-5, with 9 bases aligning to TRBD1. The CDR3 is 16 amino acids. Germline loops: CDR1 SGHAT, CDR2 FQNNGV. V lost 1 base, J lost 6 bases, and 7 bases stayed unmatched. CDR3 sequence: CASSLGRQGGSQPQHF. CDR3 coding DNA: TGTGCCAGCAGCTTAGGTAGACAGGGGGGTAGTCAGCCCCAGCATTTT.

The genes are TRBV6-1 and TRBJ1-1; TRBD1 matches at 8 bases. Trimming cost V 6 bases and J 4 bases; bases outside gene matches: 7. The CDR3 covers 14 residues. In germline, CDR1 is MNHNS, CDR2 SASEGT. CDR3 nucleotide sequence: TGTGCCAGCAGCTCATGGACAGGGACCACTGAAGCTTTCTTT. It yields the protein CASSSWTGTTEAFF.

The chain is built from TRBV7-6 and TRBJ2-3; a weak D match, TRBD1 (6 bases). Germline CDR1 reads SGHVS; CDR2 reads FNYEAQ. The CDR3 totals 16 residues. V lost 2 bases and J lost 0, with 12 bases in between. CDR3 DNA: TGTGCCAGCAGCTTACTGGGACACCTAAGCACAGATACGCAGTATTTT. Its protein is CASSLLGHLSTDTQYF.

This chain joins TRBV24-1 and TRBJ1-1, with a tentative D call TRBD1 (6 bases). Germline-derived CDR1 and CDR2 are KGHDR and SFDVKD. This CDR3 is 15 amino acids long. Trimming took 6 bases from V and 2 from J, leaving 15 bases between them. CDR3: CATSWGSGGNTEAFF. Written as DNA, the CDR3 is TGTGCCACCAGTTGGGGCTCTGGGGGCAACACTGAAGCTTTCTTT.

This rearrangement joins TRBV11-3 to TRBJ2-5; D is perhaps TRBD1 (5 bases). Looked up from germline, CDR1 is SGHNT and CDR2 is YENEEA. The CDR3 length is 15 residues. V was clipped by 3 bases and J by 2 bases, with 13 bases between them. As DNA, the CDR3 is TGTGCCAGCAGCTTCGGACCCGACAGACAAGAGACCCAGTACTTC. Translation gives CASSFGPDRQETQYF. Supplemented by reference TRBV11-3 and TRBJ2-5, the full variable domain reads EAGVVQSPRYKIIEKKQPVAFWCNPISGHNTLYWYLQNLGQGPELLIRYENEEAVDDSQLPKDRFSAERLKGVDSTLKIQPAELGDSAVYLCASSFGPDRQETQYFGPGTRLLVL.

This clonotype was picked up a small number of times. The J gene is TRBJ2-2, the V gene TRBV5-4, with TRBD2 matching over 15 bases. V lost 3 bases and J lost 1; bases outside the gene matches: 7. The germline V gene has CDR1 SGHNT and CDR2 YYREEE (reference sequence). The length of the CDR3 is 19 residues. The CDR3 sequence: CASSSRTSGGAGNTGELFF. The CDR3 nucleotides are TGTGCCAGCAGCTCTCGGACTAGCGGGGGGGCCGGGAACACCGGGGAGCTGTTTTTT.

V and J are TRBV2 and TRBJ2-3, with D maybe TRBD1 (5 bases). Germline lookup yields CDR1 SNHLY and CDR2 FYNNEI. V was cut by 8 bases and J by 3 bases, with 15 bases left in between. The CDR3 covers 14 residues. CDR3 sequence: CASALEAGTDTQYF. The CDR3 nucleotides are TGTGCCAGCGCCCTCGAGGCAGGGACAGATACGCAGTATTTT.

CDR3 sequence: CASSPTLGTDTEAFF. CDR3 bases: TGTGCCAGCTCACCAACCCTCGGTACGGACACTGAAGCTTTCTTT. The rearrangement uses TRBV18 and TRBJ1-1; no firm D call. Trimming removed 2 bases at V and 3 bases at J, with 13 bases between. This CDR3 is built from 15 residues. Germline lookup yields CDR1 KGHSH and CDR2 LQKENI.

This clonotype was counted a single time. J is TRBJ1-2 and V is TRBV12-3 or TRBV12-4; 9 nucleotides match TRBD1. This CDR3 is built from 15 residues. V lost 7 bases to trimming and J lost 0 bases; unmatched junction nucleotides: 6. DNA for the CDR3: TGTGCCAGCAACCTACAGGGGGCAACTAACTATGGCTACACCTTC. It specifies CASNLQGATNYGYTF.

The chain couples TRBV7-6 to TRBJ2-7, with D tentatively TRBD2 (6 bases). The V gene lost 0 bases and the J gene lost 5 bases, with 20 bases spanning the gap. Germline-derived CDR1 and CDR2 are SGHVS and FNYEAQ. This CDR3 comprises 17 residues. The CDR3 DNA reads TGTGCCAGCAGCTTAGCCATCCAGCCGGGACTGCCTAACGAGCAGTACTTC. It is translated as CASSLAIQPGLPNEQYF.

This clonotype was counted only a few times. In DNA form, the CDR3 reads TGTGCCAGCAGACGACAGGGGGTGAACACTGAAGCTTTCTTT. Residues: CASRRQGVNTEAFF. The chain uses TRBV6-5 and TRBJ1-1; the match to TRBD1 covers 9 bases. V lost 6 bases to trimming and J lost 0 bases; unmatched junction nucleotides: 2. Germline CDR1 is MNHEY and CDR2 is SVGAGI. CDR3 length equals 14 residues.

The chain recombines TRBV10-1 with TRBJ2-5; TRBD1 might be the D (5 bases). The CDR3 runs 18 residues. V was clipped by 2 bases and J by 3 bases, with 22 bases between them. Germline assignment: CDR1 WNHNN and CDR2 SYGVQD (reference sequence). The CDR3 DNA reads as TGCGCCAGCAGTGAGAGTTATTCCGGACCCGACAGAGAAGAGACCCAGTACTTC. Protein: CASSESYSGPDREETQYF.

The chain links TRBV24-1 to TRBJ1-1; no clear D. V was pared by 10 bases and J by 0 bases, with 11 bases between. The germline V gene encodes CDR1 KGHDR and CDR2 SFDVKD. The CDR3 runs 13 residues. CDR3 sequence reads: CATMDGMNTEAFF. As DNA, the CDR3 is TGTGCCACTATGGACGGCATGAACACTGAAGCTTTCTTT.

There are a few counts of this clonotype. The V and J genes are TRBV11-3 and TRBJ1-1, with D possibly being TRBD1 (5 bases). Germline V lookup: CDR1 SGHNT, CDR2 YENEEA. The CDR3 runs 14 residues. Trimming stripped 8 bases from V and 5 bases from J, with 18 bases between. The CDR3 nucleotides are TGTGCCAGCCGCAGTGGGGGAGAGGTTACTGAAGCTTTCTTT. This sequence encodes CASRSGGEVTEAFF. Filled out from reference TRBV11-3 and TRBJ1-1, the complete variable domain reads EAGVVQSPRYKIIEKKQPVAFWCNPISGHNTLYWYLQNLGQGPELLIRYENEEAVDDSQLPKDRFSAERLKGVDSTLKIQPAELGDSAVYLCASRSGGEVTEAFFGQGTRLTVV.

This clonotype showed up just once. This chain connects TRBV18 to TRBJ1-3; D is unresolved. The V and J ends lost 2 bases and 0 bases respectively, with 2 bases between them. This CDR3 contains 13 residues. In germline, CDR1 is KGHSH, CDR2 LQKENI. The CDR3 DNA reads TGTGCCAGCTCACCAAGCTCTGGAAACACCATATATTTT. It specifies CASSPSSGNTIYF. Based on the CDR3 plus reference TRBV18 and TRBJ1-3, the full variable domain is NAGVMQNPRHLVRRRGQEARLRCSPMKGHSHVYWYRQLPEEGLKFMVYLQKENIIDESGMPKERFSAEFPKEGPSILRIQQVVRGDSAAYFCASSPSSGNTIYFGEGSWLTVV.

In DNA, the CDR3 is TGTGCCAGCAGTTTGGAAGCATGGGGTTCACCCCTCCACTTT. The encoded protein is CASSLEAWGSPLHF. The chain couples TRBV12-3 or TRBV12-4 to TRBJ1-6; D unclear. V lost 3 bases, J lost 9 bases, and 12 bases lay in between. This CDR3 is 14 amino acids long.

The V gene is TRBV20-1, the J gene TRBJ2-1; D may be TRBD2 (5 bases). This CDR3 contains 13 residues. Trimming cost V 3 bases and J 4 bases, with 10 bases left between them. Germline V lookup: CDR1 DFQATT, CDR2 SNEGSKA (reference sequence). Written as DNA, the CDR3 is TGCAGTGCTAGTGGAGGAACTTACAATGAGCAGTTCTTC. Residues: CSASGGTYNEQFF.

This chain links TRBV11-1 with TRBJ1-6; tentatively, D is TRBD1 (5 bases). CDR1 SGHAT and CDR2 FQDESV come from the germline V gene (reference sequence). Trimming removed 3 bases at V and 5 bases at J, with 14 bases between. There are 16 residues in the CDR3. The CDR3 sequence is CASSFIIGHDNSPLHF. The CDR3 DNA is TGTGCCAGCAGCTTTATCATCGGACACGATAATTCACCCCTCCACTTT.